Below are 26 T cell receptor beta chains sequenced from a single sample in a study of T-cell reconstitution after alpha-beta-depleted transplantation in children. Molecular barcoding with unique molecular identifiers was used for the TCRbeta library. Via MiXCR, TCRdb re-called the PCR reads, giving one row per CDR3 protein. The sample contains around 400,000 distinct CDR3 sequences, roughly 20% of which appear only once. The sequencing here drew on PBMCs from the stem cell graft donor, taken from the stem cell graft. These receptors were taken from a human donor who donated a stem cell graft to a child with acute myeloid leukemia.

This clonotype has just a few counts. The chain recombines TRBV10-3 with TRBJ2-1; weak D call: TRBD1 (5 bases). Trimming pared 3 bases from V and 6 bases from J, leaving 18 bases between. CDR3 size: 16 residues. The germline V gene has CDR1 ENHRY and CDR2 SYGVKD. The DNA of the CDR3 is TGTGCCATCAGTGATTTGATCCCAGGGCGCCCCAATGAGCAGTTCTTC. Amino acid sequence: CAISDLIPGRPNEQFF.

This clonotype has only a few counts. CDR3 protein: CASSLRPPGQSSYEQYF. The DNA of the CDR3 is TGTGCCAGCAGTTTAAGGCCTCCGGGACAGAGCTCCTACGAGCAGTACTTC. The gene calls are TRBV12-3 or TRBV12-4 and TRBJ2-7; the match to TRBD1 covers 7 bases. The CDR3 has 17 residues. V lost 2 bases, J lost 0 bases, and 10 bases stayed unmatched.

The sample holds a few counts of this clonotype. The J gene is TRBJ2-7, the V gene TRBV12-3 or TRBV12-4; 9 nucleotides match TRBD2. The length of the CDR3 is 14 residues. The V gene end was trimmed by 7 bases and the J gene end by 6 bases; junction bases not matched to a gene: 10. In DNA, the CDR3 is TGTGCCAGCACCTTTAGCGGGAGTCAAGGCGAGCAGTACTTC. Encoded protein: CASTFSGSQGEQYF.

The chain joins TRBV6-1 to TRBJ2-5; the D gene is possibly TRBD1 (6 bases). Germline V lookup: CDR1 MNHNS, CDR2 SASEGT. CDR3 size: 13 residues. V shed 5 bases and J shed 5 bases, with 12 bases lying between them. The CDR3 DNA reads TGTGCCAGCAGTAAACAGGGTCCGGAGACCCAGTACTTC. Translating gives CASSKQGPETQYF.

The chain combines TRBV6-1 with TRBJ1-6; 7 positions agree with TRBD1. The CDR3 runs 15 residues. Unmatched junction bases numbered 7, after V lost 6 bases and J lost 5 bases. CDR1 and CDR2 from the germline V gene are MNHNS and SASEGT. The CDR3 loop is CASSLGQPDNSPLHF. CDR3 bases: TGTGCCAGCAGCCTGGGACAGCCCGATAATTCACCCCTCCACTTT.

This clonotype has at least ten counts. The chain employs TRBV29-1 and TRBJ1-2; weak D call: TRBD1 (6 bases). CDR1 is SQVTM, CDR2 ANQGSEA, per germline. The CDR3 has 11 amino acids. The CDR3 sequence is CSTEEGGYNTF. The CDR3 region has the DNA TGCAGTACCGAAGAGGGGGGCTATAACACCTTC.

The gene calls are TRBV12-3 or TRBV12-4 and TRBJ1-4, with D possibly matching TRBD1 (6 bases). There are 16 residues in the CDR3. The V gene lost 6 bases and the J gene lost 2 bases, with 16 bases spanning the gap. The CDR3 sequence is CASRRSRGSTNEKLFF. The CDR3, as DNA: TGTGCCAGCAGACGCAGCAGGGGATCGACTAATGAAAAACTGTTTTTT.

This clonotype appeared many times. The chain couples TRBV29-1 to TRBJ2-7; a possible D gene is TRBD1 (5 bases). V gave up 7 bases and J gave up 3 bases, with 10 bases separating them. The CDR3 runs 11 residues. Germline loops: CDR1 SQVTM, CDR2 ANQGSEA. DNA for the CDR3: TGCAGCGGGGGCAACGACTACGAGCAGTACTTC. Amino acid sequence: CSGGNDYEQYF.

This clonotype has ten or more counts. The V and J genes are TRBV12-3 or TRBV12-4 and TRBJ2-7, with D possibly matching TRBD2 (6 bases). The CDR3 has 15 amino acids. V was shortened by 7 bases and J by 3 bases, with 19 bases between the two germline ends. The CDR3 DNA reads as TGTGCCAGCATCCGGGACTTTAAGTCCCTCTACGAGCAGTACTTC. It yields the protein CASIRDFKSLYEQYF.

About this clonotype: Compared with germline, one end of the junction differs, possibly owing to a read error. The chain couples TRBV4-3 to TRBJ1-5; maybe TRBD1 (5 bases). CDR3 length: 17 residues. Germline V gene sequence: CDR1 LGHNA, CDR2 YSLEER. In DNA form, the CDR3 reads TGCGCCAGCAGCCCCTATCCGGGAGGGGCAAGCACTCAGCCCCAGCATTTT. It specifies CASSPYPGGASTQPQHF.

The V call is TRBV7-2, the J call TRBJ2-7, with TRBD1 matching 8 bases. This CDR3 is 14 amino acids long. J gave up 3 bases and V 8 bases, and 9 bases lay outside the gene matches. Germline V lookup: CDR1 SGHTA, CDR2 FQGNSA. The CDR3 sequence: CASDTGQGIYEQYF. As DNA, the CDR3 is TGTGCCAGCGATACAGGACAGGGAATCTACGAGCAGTACTTC.

This clonotype has ten or more counts. The chain carries TRBV20-1 and TRBJ2-7; perhaps TRBD1 as D (5 bases). V was clipped by 2 bases and J by 6 bases, with 8 bases between them. This CDR3 spans 11 amino acids. Germline-derived CDR1 and CDR2 are DFQATT and SNEGSKA (reference sequence). In DNA form, the CDR3 reads TGCAGTGCTAGACAGGGTCGCGAGCAGTACTTC. Translating it yields CSARQGREQYF.

This clonotype has just a few counts. The gene calls are TRBV6-1 and TRBJ2-1; 7 bases line up with TRBD1. Germline-derived CDR1 and CDR2 are MNHNS and SASEGT. This CDR3 spans 14 amino acids. With 7 bases clipped from V and 9 bases from J, the junction kept 12 bases outside the gene matches. In DNA, the CDR3 is TGTGCCAGCATCAGGACAGGACTTAGGGGTGAGCAGTTCTTC. Translation: CASIRTGLRGEQFF.

V gene TRBV5-1 combines with J gene TRBJ1-2; D gene unclear. CDR3 length: 15 residues. Trimming removed 7 bases at V and 0 bases at J, with 16 bases between. Germline V gene lookup returns CDR1 SGHRS and CDR2 YFSETQ. CDR3 residues: CASAPTAGTNYGYTF. The CDR3 DNA follows: TGCGCCAGCGCCCCGACGGCAGGAACTAACTATGGCTACACCTTC.

This clonotype was seen ten or more times. The chain joins TRBV6-1 to TRBJ1-1; the D is unclear. CDR3 size: 12 residues. Trimming left V 2 bases short and J 3 bases short, with 4 bases between. Looked up from germline, CDR1 is MNHNS and CDR2 is SASEGT. The CDR3 region is CASSERYTEAFF. The CDR3 DNA reads TGTGCCAGCAGTGAACGGTACACTGAAGCTTTCTTT.

This chain uses TRBV7-6 with TRBJ2-5; TRBD1 might be the D (6 bases). The CDR3 runs 13 residues. Trimming cost V 7 bases and J 4 bases, with 13 bases left between them. The germline V gene has CDR1 SGHVS and CDR2 FNYEAQ. In DNA, the CDR3 is TGTGCCAGCAAACAGGGTCTGAGAGAGACCCAGTACTTC. As protein: CASKQGLRETQYF. The whole variable domain, remainder taken from reference TRBV7-6 and TRBJ2-5, is GAGVSQSPRYKVTKRGQDVALRCDPISGHVSLYWYRQALGQGPEFLTYFNYEAQQDKSGLPNDRFSAERPEGSISTLTIQRTEQRDSAMYRCASKQGLRETQYFGPGTRLLVL.

This clonotype was seen at least ten times. This chain links TRBV4-2 with TRBJ2-1; D is perhaps TRBD1 or TRBD2 (5 bases each). The ends were cut back, 1 base at V and 8 bases at J, with 9 bases in the middle. The CDR3 has 13 residues. In germline, CDR1 is LGHNA, CDR2 YNFKEQ. CDR3 in DNA: TGTGCCAGCAGCCAAGGTAGAGGGGATGAGCAGTTCTTC. It translates to CASSQGRGDEQFF.

V is TRBV9 and J is TRBJ2-3, with D unclear. V shed 7 bases and J shed 0 bases, with 9 bases lying between them. The V gene's germline CDR1 is SGDLS and CDR2 YYNGEE. CDR3 size: 13 residues. CDR3 amino acids: CASGSPSTDTQYF. As DNA, the CDR3 is TGTGCCAGCGGTTCCCCTAGCACAGATACGCAGTATTTT.

This clonotype was seen a few times. V gene TRBV28 combines with J gene TRBJ1-4; D uncertain. The germline gives CDR1 MDHEN, CDR2 SYDVKM. The ends were cut back, 1 base at V and 0 bases at J, with 9 bases in the middle. This CDR3 is built from 16 residues. The CDR3 sequence is CASSLFPEATNEKLFF. CDR3 in DNA: TGTGCCAGCAGTTTATTTCCAGAGGCAACTAATGAAAAACTGTTTTTT.

CDR3 sequence reads: CSVERPSGTGELFF. CDR3 DNA: TGCAGCGTTGAACGCCCCTCGGGCACCGGGGAGCTGTTTTTT. The chain joins TRBV29-1 to TRBJ2-2; D is unresolved. Germline lookup yields CDR1 SQVTM and CDR2 ANQGSEA. The CDR3 loop spans 14 amino acids. The V and J ends lost 2 bases and 4 bases respectively, with 11 bases between them.

Only a few counts were recorded for this clonotype. Here the CDR3 DNA reads TGTGCCAGCAGTGAATTTTTCGAGCGGGAGGCCTCCTACAATGAGCAGTTCTTC. It yields the protein CASSEFFEREASYNEQFF. This chain uses TRBV25-1 with TRBJ2-1, with 9 bases that match TRBD2. The CDR3 consists of 18 residues. V trimming: 1 base; J trimming: 0 bases; junction bases outside the gene matches: 7. Per germline, CDR1 MGHDK and CDR2 SYGVNS.

By its share, this clonotype is medium-sized. The chain joins TRBV28 to TRBJ2-7, with 9 bases that match TRBD2. Germline V CDR1 and CDR2: MDHEN, SYDVKM. V trimming: 6 bases; J trimming: 5 bases; junction bases outside the gene matches: 14. CDR3 length equals 16 residues. CDR3 sequence reads: CASRSGTSSSVDEQYF. The CDR3 DNA is TGTGCCAGCAGATCCGGGACTAGCAGTTCAGTCGACGAGCAGTACTTC.

The chain employs TRBV27 and TRBJ1-5; 9 positions match TRBD1. The germline V gene has CDR1 MNHEY and CDR2 SMNVEV (reference sequence). The J segment lost 3 bases and the V segment lost 4 bases, leaving 10 bases of the junction unmatched. The CDR3 length is 17 residues. The CDR3 DNA reads TGTGCCAGCAGTTCTGACCGGGACAGGGCTAACAATCAGCCCCAGCATTTT. Its translation is CASSSDRDRANNQPQHF.

This clonotype showed up many times. The gene calls are TRBV6-5 and TRBJ1-6; D possibly corresponds to TRBD1 (6 bases). Germline CDR1 and CDR2: MNHEY and SVGAGI. Deletions cut 6 bases from V and 10 bases from J, with 16 bases between. CDR3 length equals 14 residues. DNA for the CDR3: TGTGCCAGCAGCACTTCGGGGGGCATCTCACCCCTCCACTTT. It encodes CASSTSGGISPLHF.

V and J are TRBV6-1 and TRBJ2-1, with D possibly TRBD2 on 6 matching bases. CDR3 length: 16 amino acids. V lost 6 bases, J lost 0 bases, and 15 bases lay in between. CDR1 and CDR2 from the germline V gene are MNHNS and SASEGT. The CDR3 reads CASRDRDSGSYNEQFF. The CDR3 nucleotides are TGTGCCAGCAGAGACCGGGACTCGGGCTCCTACAATGAGCAGTTCTTC.

In its sample, this clonotype was seen a few times. The V gene is TRBV7-8, the J gene TRBJ2-7; D is possibly TRBD1 (5 bases). V lost 4 bases to trimming and J lost 6 bases, with 13 bases between them. Germline values: CDR1 SGHVS, CDR2 FQNEAQ. This CDR3 is 13 amino acids long. This CDR3 is CASSSEWGGEQYF. The CDR3 nucleotides read TGTGCCAGCAGCTCAGAGTGGGGCGGCGAGCAGTACTTC.